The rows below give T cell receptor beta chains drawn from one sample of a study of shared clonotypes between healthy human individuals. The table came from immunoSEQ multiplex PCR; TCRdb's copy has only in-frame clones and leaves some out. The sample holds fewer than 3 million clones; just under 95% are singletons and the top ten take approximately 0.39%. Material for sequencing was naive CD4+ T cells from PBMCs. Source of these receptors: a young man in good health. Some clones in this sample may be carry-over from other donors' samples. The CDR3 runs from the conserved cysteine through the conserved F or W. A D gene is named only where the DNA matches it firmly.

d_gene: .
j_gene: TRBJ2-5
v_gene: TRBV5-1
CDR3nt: TGCGCCAGCAGCTTTGGCAGCCCGAAAACCGGGGAGACCCAGTACTTC
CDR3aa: CASSFGSPKTGETQYF

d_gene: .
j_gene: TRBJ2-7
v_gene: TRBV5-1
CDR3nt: TGCGCCAGCAGCTTGGGCAGCGGAGACTACGAGCAGTACTTC
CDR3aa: CASSLGSGDYEQYF

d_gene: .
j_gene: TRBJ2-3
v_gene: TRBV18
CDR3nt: TGTGCCAGCTCTCTCTCTAGCACAGATACGCAGTATTTT
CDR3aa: CASSLSSTDTQYF

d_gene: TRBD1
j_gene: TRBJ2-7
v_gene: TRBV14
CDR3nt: TGTGCCAGCAGCCGACCGGGGACAGGGGGCGCGTACGAGCAGTACTTC
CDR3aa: CASSRPGTGGAYEQYF

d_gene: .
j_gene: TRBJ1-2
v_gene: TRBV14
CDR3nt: TGTGCCAGCAGCCAAGCAGGGGCAGGGGCCTATGGCTACACCTTC
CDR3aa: CASSQAGAGAYGYTF

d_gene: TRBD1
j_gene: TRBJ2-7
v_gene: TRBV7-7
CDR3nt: TGTGCCAGCAGCCGGGACAGGGGGAGTCACGAGCAGTACTTC
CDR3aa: CASSRDRGSHEQYF

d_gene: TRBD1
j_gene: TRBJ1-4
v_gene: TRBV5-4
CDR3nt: TGTGCCAGCAGTATTAGGGACAGCAGGAGTGAAAAACTGTTTTTT
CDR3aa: CASSIRDSRSEKLFF

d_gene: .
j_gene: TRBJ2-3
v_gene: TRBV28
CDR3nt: TGTGCCAGCAGTTTTGTGGGCTACACAGATACGCAGTATTTT
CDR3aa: CASSFVGYTDTQYF

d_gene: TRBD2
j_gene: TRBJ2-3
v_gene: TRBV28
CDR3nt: TGTGCCAGCAGAAAGTACGGGACTAGCGTTCGTACGCAGTATTTT
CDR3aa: CASRKYGTSVRTQYF

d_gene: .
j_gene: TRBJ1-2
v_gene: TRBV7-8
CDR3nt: TGTGCCAGCAGCCTTCCAGGAACAGGGATAGGTGGCTACACCTTC
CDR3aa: CASSLPGTGIGGYTF

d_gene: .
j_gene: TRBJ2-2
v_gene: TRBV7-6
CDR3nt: TGTGCCAGCAGCTTACGCGGGTTAACGAACACCGGGGAGCTGTTTTTT
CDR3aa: CASSLRGLTNTGELFF

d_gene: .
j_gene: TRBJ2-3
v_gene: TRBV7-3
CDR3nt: TGTGCCAGCAGCTGGATCACAGATACGCAGTATTTT
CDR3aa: CASSWITDTQYF